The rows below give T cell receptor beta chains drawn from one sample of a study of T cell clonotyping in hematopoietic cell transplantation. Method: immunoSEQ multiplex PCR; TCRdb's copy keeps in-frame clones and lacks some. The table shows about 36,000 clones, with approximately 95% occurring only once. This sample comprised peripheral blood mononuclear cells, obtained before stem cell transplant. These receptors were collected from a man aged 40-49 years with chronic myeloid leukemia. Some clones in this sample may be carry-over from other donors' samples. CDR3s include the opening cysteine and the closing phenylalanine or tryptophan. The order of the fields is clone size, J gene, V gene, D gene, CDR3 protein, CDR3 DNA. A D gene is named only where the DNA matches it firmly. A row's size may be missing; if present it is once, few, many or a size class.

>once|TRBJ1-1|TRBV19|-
CASSEDGHTEAFF
TGTGCCAGTAGTGAGGACGGGCACACTGAAGCTTTCTTT
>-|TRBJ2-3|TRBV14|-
CASSQDPSYFGYTQYF
TGTGCCAGCAGCCAAGATCCCTCCTACTTTGGTTATACGCAGTATTTT
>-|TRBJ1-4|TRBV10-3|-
CAISDSDSLNEKLFF
TGTGCCATCAGTGACTCTGACAGCCTTAATGAAAAACTGTTTTTT
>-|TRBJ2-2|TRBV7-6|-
CASSLFQDTGELFF
TGTGCCAGCAGCTTATTCCAGGACACCGGGGAGCTGTTTTTT
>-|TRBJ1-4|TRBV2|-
CASRLMDPNEKLFF
TGTGCCAGCCGGTTGATGGATCCTAATGAAAAACTGTTTTTT
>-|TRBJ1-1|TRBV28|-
CASSTDQRVRAFF
TGTGCCAGCAGTACGGACCAGAGGGTGCGGGCTTTCTTT
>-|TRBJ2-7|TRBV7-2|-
CASSLDRTGAWLGEQYF
TGTGCCAGCAGCTTAGATCGAACAGGCGCTTGGTTAGGCGAGCAGTACTTC
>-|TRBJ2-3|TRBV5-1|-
CASSLEGWGESTDTQYF
TGCGCCAGCAGCTTGGAGGGTTGGGGAGAAAGCACAGATACGCAGTATTTT
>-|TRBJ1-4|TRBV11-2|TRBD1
CASSRTGVNEKLFF
TGTGCCAGCAGCCGTACAGGGGTTAATGAAAAACTGTTTTTT
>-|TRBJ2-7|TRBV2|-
CASSVGTSGEQYF
TGTGCCAGCAGTGTTGGGACATCGGGCGAGCAGTACTTC
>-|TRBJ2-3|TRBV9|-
CASSVAGGPADTQYF
TGTGCCAGCAGCGTAGCCGGGGGGCCAGCCGATACGCAGTATTTT
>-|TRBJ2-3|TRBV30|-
CAWSRGSGTDTQYF
TGTGCCTGGTCCCGGGGTAGCGGCACAGATACGCAGTATTTT
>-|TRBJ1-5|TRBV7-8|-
CASSPENQPQHF
TGTGCCAGCAGCCCAGAGAACCAGCCCCAGCATTTT
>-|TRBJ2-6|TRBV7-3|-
CASRSGANVLTF
TGTGCCAGTCGATCTGGGGCCAACGTCCTGACTTTC
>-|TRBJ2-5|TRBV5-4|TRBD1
CASSFPGQGVQTQYF
TGTGCCAGCAGCTTCCCGGGACAGGGGGTGCAGACCCAGTACTTC
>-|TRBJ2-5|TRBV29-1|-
CSVALETQYF
TGCAGCGTTGCATTAGAGACCCAGTACTTC
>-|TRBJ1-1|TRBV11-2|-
CASRTGGYVGNTEAFF
TGTGCCAGCAGGACAGGAGGATATGTGGGAAACACTGAAGCTTTCTTT
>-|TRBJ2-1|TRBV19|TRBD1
CASSIEGDRVPNEQFF
TGTGCCAGTAGTATAGAGGGGGACAGGGTCCCCAATGAGCAGTTCTTC
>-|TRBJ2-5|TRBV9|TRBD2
CASSVVGLAGETQYF
TGTGCCAGCAGCGTAGTAGGACTAGCGGGAGAGACCCAGTACTTC
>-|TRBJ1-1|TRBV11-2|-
CASSHREAFF
TGTGCCAGCAGCCACCGTGAAGCTTTCTTT
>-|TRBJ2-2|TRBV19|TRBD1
CASSLTGGGNTGELFF
TGTGCCAGTAGTTTGACAGGGGGAGGGAACACCGGGGAGCTGTTTTTT
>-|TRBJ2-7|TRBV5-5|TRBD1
CASSLEGQGLYEQYF
TGTGCCAGCAGCTTGGAAGGACAGGGGCTCTACGAGCAGTACTTC
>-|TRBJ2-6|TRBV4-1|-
CASSQEGRPPGANVLTF
TGCGCCAGCAGCCAAGAGGGACGGCCTCCTGGGGCCAACGTCCTGACTTTC
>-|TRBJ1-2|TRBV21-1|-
CASSFQGGDGYTF
TGTGCCAGCAGTTTCCAGGGGGGAGATGGCTACACCTTC
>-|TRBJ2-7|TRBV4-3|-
CASSQDTREWVEQYF
TGCGCCAGCAGCCAAGATACGAGGGAATGGGTTGAGCAGTACTTC
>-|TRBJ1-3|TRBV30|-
CAHQGLPGNTIYF
TGTGCCCACCAGGGCTTACCTGGAAACACCATATATTTT
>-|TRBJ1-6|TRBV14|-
CASSQEWVGKFNSPLHF
TGTGCCAGCAGCCAAGAGTGGGTAGGGAAATTTAATTCACCCCTCCACTTT
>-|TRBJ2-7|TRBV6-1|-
CASSEIYEQYF
TGTGCCAGCAGTGAAATCTACGAGCAGTACTTC
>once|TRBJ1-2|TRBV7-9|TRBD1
CASSPRTGGNYGYTF
TGTGCCAGCAGCCCTCGGACAGGGGGAAACTATGGCTACACCTTC
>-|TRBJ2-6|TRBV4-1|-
CASSFQATGLHLSGANVLTF
TGCGCCAGCAGCTTCCAAGCCACAGGGCTTCACCTCTCTGGGGCCAACGTCCTGACTTTC
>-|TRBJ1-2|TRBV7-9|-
CASSLREVPLF
TGTGCCAGCAGCTTGAGGGAGGTCCCTCTCTTC
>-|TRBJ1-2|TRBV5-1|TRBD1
CASSSHQGQMDGYTF
TGCGCCAGCAGCTCTCACCAGGGACAGATGGATGGCTACACCTTC
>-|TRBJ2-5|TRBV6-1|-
CASSEGPGEETQYF
TGTGCCAGCAGTGAAGGACCGGGAGAGGAGACCCAGTACTTC
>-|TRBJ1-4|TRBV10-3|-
CATKRGELEKLFF
TGTGCCACCAAGAGGGGGGAGCTCGAAAAACTGTTTTTT
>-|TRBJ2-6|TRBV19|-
CASSRGSGANVLTF
TGTGCCAGTTCTCGGGGCTCTGGGGCCAACGTCCTGACTTTC
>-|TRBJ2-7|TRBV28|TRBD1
CASIRDRVSNEQYF
TGTGCCAGCATCCGGGACAGGGTCTCCAACGAGCAGTACTTC
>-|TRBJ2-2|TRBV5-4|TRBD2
CASSPKGGLAGSTGELFF
TGTGCCAGCAGCCCAAAAGGCGGACTAGCGGGAAGCACCGGGGAGCTGTTTTTT
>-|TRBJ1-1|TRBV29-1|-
CSVGTPNTEAFF
TGCAGCGTGGGGACCCCGAACACTGAAGCTTTCTTT
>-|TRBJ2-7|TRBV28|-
CASSLNHYEQYF
TGTGCCAGCAGTTTGAACCACTACGAGCAGTACTTC
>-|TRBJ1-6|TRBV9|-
CASSPTLGLGEDNSPLHF
TGTGCCAGCAGCCCCACCCTCGGACTGGGGGAGGATAATTCACCCCTCCACTTT
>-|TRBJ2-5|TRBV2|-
CASSEGGWEETQYF
TGTGCCAGCAGTGAAGGCGGCTGGGAAGAGACCCAGTACTTC
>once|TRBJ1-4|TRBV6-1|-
CASSERKGVAEKLFF
TGTGCCAGCAGTGAACGTAAGGGGGTAGCTGAAAAACTGTTTTTT
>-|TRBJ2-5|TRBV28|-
CASSLRDQETQYF
TGTGCCAGCAGTTTAAGGGACCAAGAGACCCAGTACTTC
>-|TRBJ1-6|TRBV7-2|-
CASSLGSARPLHF
TGTGCCAGCAGCTTAGGGTCAGCAAGGCCCCTCCACTTT
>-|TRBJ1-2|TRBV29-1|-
CSGGQRANYGYTF
TGCAGTGGAGGACAGCGCGCTAACTATGGCTACACCTTC
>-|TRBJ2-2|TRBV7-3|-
CASSLSRGYGGELFF
TGTGCCAGCAGCTTAAGCAGGGGATATGGCGGGGAGCTGTTTTTT
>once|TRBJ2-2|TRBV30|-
CAWSQGTDSIVYTGELFF
TGTGCCTGGAGTCAAGGGACTGACTCGATTGTGTACACCGGGGAGCTGTTTTTT
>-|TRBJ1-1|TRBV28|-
CASKGRHTEAFF
TGTGCCAGCAAAGGCAGACACACTGAAGCTTTCTTT
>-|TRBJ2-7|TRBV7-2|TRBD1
CASSVAGTETYEQYF
TGTGCCAGCAGTGTCGCCGGGACAGAGACCTACGAGCAGTACTTC
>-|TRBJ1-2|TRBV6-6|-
CASSYSRNGYTF
TGTGCCAGCAGTTACTCGAGGAATGGCTACACCTTC
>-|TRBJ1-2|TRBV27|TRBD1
CASSLFGTGPRANYGYTF
TGTGCCAGCAGCTTATTTGGGACAGGGCCACGCGCTAACTATGGCTACACCTTC
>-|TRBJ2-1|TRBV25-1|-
CASTYRYSNEQFF
TGTGCCAGCACCTACAGGTATTCCAATGAGCAGTTCTTC
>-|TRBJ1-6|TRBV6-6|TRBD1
CAGGGQGDSPLHF
TGTGCCGGGGGGGGACAGGGGGATTCACCCCTCCACTTT
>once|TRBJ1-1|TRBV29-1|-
CSVEGGAVNTEAFF
TGCAGCGTTGAAGGGGGGGCAGTGAACACTGAAGCTTTCTTT